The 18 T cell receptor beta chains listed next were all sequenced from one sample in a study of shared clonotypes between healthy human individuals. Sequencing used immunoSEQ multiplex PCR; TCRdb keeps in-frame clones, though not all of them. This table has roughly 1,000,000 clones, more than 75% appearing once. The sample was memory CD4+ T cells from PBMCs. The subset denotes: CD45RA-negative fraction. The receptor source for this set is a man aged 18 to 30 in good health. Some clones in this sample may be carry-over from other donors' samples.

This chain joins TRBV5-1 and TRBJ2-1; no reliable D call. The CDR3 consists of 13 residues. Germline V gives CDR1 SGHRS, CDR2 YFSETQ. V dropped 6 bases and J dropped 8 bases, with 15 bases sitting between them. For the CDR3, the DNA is TGCGCCAGCACCCCTTTGGTTGGGGATGAGCAGTTCTTC. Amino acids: CASTPLVGDEQFF.

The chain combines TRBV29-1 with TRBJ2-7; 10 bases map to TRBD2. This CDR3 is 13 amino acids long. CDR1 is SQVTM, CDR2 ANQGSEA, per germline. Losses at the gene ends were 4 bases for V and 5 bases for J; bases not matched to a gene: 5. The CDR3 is CSVGRLAGDEQYF. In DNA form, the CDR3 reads TGCAGCGTTGGTCGGCTAGCGGGAGACGAGCAGTACTTC.

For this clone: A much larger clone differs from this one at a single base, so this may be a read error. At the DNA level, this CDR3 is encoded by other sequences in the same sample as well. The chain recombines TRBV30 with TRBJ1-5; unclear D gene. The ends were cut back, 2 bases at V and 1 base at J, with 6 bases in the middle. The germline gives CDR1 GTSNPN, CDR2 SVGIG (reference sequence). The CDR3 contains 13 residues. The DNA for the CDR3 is TGTGCCTGGAGTTCGGACAGCAATCAGCCCCAGCATTTT. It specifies CAWSSDSNQPQHF.

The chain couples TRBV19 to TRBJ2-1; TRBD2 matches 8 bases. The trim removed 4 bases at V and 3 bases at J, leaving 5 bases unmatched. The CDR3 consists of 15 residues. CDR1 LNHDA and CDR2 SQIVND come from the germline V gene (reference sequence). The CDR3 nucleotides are TGTGCCAGTAGTACCGGCGGGAGGAACTACAATGAGCAGTTCTTC. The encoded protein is CASSTGGRNYNEQFF.

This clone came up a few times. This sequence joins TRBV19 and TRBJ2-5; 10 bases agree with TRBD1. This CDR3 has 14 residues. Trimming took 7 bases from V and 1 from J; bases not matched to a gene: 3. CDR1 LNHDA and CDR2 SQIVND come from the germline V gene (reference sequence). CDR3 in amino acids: CASNDRGLQETQYF. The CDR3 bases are TGTGCCAGTAACGACAGGGGGCTCCAAGAGACCCAGTACTTC.

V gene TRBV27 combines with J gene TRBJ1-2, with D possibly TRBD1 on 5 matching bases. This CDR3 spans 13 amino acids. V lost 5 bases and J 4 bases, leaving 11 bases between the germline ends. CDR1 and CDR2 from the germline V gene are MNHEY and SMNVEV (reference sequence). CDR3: CASSLGEGYGYTF. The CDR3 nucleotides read TGTGCCAGCAGTCTGGGGGAGGGCTATGGCTACACCTTC.

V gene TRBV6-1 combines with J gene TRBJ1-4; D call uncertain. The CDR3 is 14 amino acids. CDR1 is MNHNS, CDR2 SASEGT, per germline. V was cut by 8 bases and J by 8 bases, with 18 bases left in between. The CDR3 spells CASRRGQAGEKLFF. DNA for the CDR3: TGTGCCAGCCGGAGAGGGCAGGCGGGAGAAAAACTGTTTTTT.

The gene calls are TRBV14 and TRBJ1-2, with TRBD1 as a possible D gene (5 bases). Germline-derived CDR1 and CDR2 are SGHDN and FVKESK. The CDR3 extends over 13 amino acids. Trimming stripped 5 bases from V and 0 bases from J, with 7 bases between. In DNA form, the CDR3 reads TGTGCCAGCAGCGCGACAGCTAACTATGGCTACACCTTC. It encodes CASSATANYGYTF.

The DNA for the CDR3 is TGTGCCAGCTCGCCAAGGACAGAACGCACAGATACGCAGTATTTT. Its protein product is CASSPRTERTDTQYF. This chain joins TRBV18 and TRBJ2-3; D might be TRBD1 (6 bases). This CDR3 has 15 amino acids. Germline V gene lookup returns CDR1 KGHSH and CDR2 LQKENI. V dropped 6 bases and J dropped 1 base, with 14 bases sitting between them.

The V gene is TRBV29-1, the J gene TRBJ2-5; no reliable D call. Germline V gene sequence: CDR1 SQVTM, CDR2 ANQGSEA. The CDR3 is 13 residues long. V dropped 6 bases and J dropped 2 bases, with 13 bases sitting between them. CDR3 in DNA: TGCAGCGTGGACGGATCAACACAAGAGACCCAGTACTTC. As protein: CSVDGSTQETQYF.

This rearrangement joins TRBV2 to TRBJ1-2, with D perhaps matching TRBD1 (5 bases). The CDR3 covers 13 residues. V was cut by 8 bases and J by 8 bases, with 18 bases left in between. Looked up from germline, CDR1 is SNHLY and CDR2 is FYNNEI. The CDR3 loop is CASAREQSWGYTF. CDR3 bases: TGTGCCAGCGCCAGGGAGCAGAGTTGGGGCTACACCTTC.

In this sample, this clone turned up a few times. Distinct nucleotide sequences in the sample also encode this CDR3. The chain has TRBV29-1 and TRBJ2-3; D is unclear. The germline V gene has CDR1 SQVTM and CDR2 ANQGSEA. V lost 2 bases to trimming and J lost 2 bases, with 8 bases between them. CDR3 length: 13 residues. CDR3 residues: CSVETGITDTQYF. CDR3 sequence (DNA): TGCAGCGTTGAAACTGGAATCACAGATACGCAGTATTTT.

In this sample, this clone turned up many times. CDR3: CASTADRGSVGYTF. For the CDR3, the DNA is TGCGCCAGCACCGCGGACAGGGGAAGTGTGGGCTACACCTTC. This chain links TRBV4-1 with TRBJ1-2, with 9 bases that match TRBD1. J was trimmed by 8 bases and V by 7 bases; bases with no gene match: 11. CDR3 length equals 14 residues. CDR1 is MGHRA, CDR2 YSYEKL, per germline.

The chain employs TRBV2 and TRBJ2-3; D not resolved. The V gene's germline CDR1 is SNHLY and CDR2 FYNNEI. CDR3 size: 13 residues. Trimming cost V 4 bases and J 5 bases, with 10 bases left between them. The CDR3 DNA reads TGTGCCAGCAGTGTCTTCCCTGGAGATACGCAGTATTTT. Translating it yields CASSVFPGDTQYF.

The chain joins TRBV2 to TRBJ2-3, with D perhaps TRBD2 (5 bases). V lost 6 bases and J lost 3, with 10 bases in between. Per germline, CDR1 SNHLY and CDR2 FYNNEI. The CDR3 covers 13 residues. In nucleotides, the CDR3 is TGTGCCAGCAGGATTAGCGATACAGATACGCAGTATTTT. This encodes CASRISDTDTQYF.

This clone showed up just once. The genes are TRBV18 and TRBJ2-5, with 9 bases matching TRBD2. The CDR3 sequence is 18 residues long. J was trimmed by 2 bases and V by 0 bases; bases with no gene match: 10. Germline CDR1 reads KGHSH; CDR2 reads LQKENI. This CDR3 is CASSPPGGTSGLQETQYF. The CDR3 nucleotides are TGTGCCAGCTCACCACCAGGTGGAACTAGCGGGCTTCAAGAGACCCAGTACTTC. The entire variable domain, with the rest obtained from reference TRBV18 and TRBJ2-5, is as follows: NAGVMQNPRHLVRRRGQEARLRCSPMKGHSHVYWYRQLPEEGLKFMVYLQKENIIDESGMPKERFSAEFPKEGPSILRIQQVVRGDSAAYFCASSPPGGTSGLQETQYFGPGTRLLVL.

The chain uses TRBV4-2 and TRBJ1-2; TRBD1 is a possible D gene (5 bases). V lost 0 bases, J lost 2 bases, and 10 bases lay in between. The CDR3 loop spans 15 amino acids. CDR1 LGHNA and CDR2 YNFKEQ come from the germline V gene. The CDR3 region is CASSQDWGQNYGYTF. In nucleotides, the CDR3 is TGTGCCAGCAGCCAAGATTGGGGCCAAAACTATGGCTACACCTTC.

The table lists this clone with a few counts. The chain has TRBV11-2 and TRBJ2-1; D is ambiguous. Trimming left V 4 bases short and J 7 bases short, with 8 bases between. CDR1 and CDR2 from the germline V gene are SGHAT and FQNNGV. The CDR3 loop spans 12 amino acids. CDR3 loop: CASSYLANEQFF. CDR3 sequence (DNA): TGTGCCAGCAGCTACCTCGCGAATGAGCAGTTCTTC.